In its sample, the clone carrying this TCR beta chain was seen a few times. The sample belongs to a study of T-cell memory formation after mild COVID-19. TCRdb independently ran MiXCR on the 5' RACE reads; one entry per CDR3 protein. The data contain fewer than 700,000 distinct CDR3 sequences, about a fifth of them singletons. Trimming removed 4 bases from V and 5 bases from J, with 9 bases in between. CDR3 length: 12 amino acids. Germline CDR1 is MGHRA and CDR2 is YSYEKL. This rearrangement joins TRBV4-1 to TRBJ2-7; D gene unclear. Input material: PBMCs or a T cell subset sorted from them (not recorded which). The sequence was obtained from an adult woman who had mild COVID-19 (a few samples of this study predate the infection). Cell type and time point are not known. The CDR3 DNA sequence: TGCGCCAGCAGCCCCAAGACCAACGAGCAGTACTTC. Protein sequence: CASSPKTNEQYF.